The 22 T cell receptor beta chains below were found in one sample sequenced in a study of T cell changes during pregnancy in multiple sclerosis. TCRdb's table, derived via immunoSEQ multiplex PCR, lists solely in-frame clones and lacks some. The table shows tens of thousands of clones, with 93% occurring only once. This specimen consisted of peripheral blood, obtained in the third trimester of pregnancy. These receptors were taken from a female donor in good health, enrolled as a control in a pregnancy study.

The chain employs TRBV28 and TRBJ2-7; D gene uncertain. Germline-derived CDR1 and CDR2 are MDHEN and SYDVKM. Trimming removed 6 bases from V and 3 bases from J, with 6 bases in between. The CDR3 spans 11 residues. The CDR3 spells CASSPFYEQYF. The CDR3 DNA is TGTGCCAGCAGCCCATTCTACGAGCAGTACTTC.

The chain couples TRBV7-6 to TRBJ1-4; no reliable D call. CDR1 is SGHVS, CDR2 FNYEAQ, per germline. This CDR3 is 13 amino acids long. Between the trimmed V and J ends, which lost 8 bases and 5 bases, there was a span of 12 bases. The CDR3: CASRVRVNEKLFF. CDR3 nucleotide sequence: TGTGCCAGCCGAGTTAGAGTGAATGAAAAACTGTTTTTT.

The chain links TRBV5-1 to TRBJ2-5, with D possibly being TRBD1 (6 bases). Between the trimmed V and J ends, which lost 4 bases and 2 bases, there was a span of 15 bases. CDR1 and CDR2 (germline): SGHRS, YFSETQ. The CDR3 loop spans 15 amino acids. CDR3 DNA sequence: TGCGCCAGCAGCAAGTTTCAGGGGTCTCAAGAGACCCAGTACTTC. Its translation: CASSKFQGSQETQYF.

This sequence joins TRBV7-8 and TRBJ1-1; tentative D call: TRBD1 (6 bases). V was trimmed by 1 base and J by 7 bases, leaving 13 bases between them. From germline, CDR1 is SGHVS and CDR2 FQNEAQ. The CDR3 is made up of 14 amino acids. The CDR3 region has the DNA TGTGCCAGCAGCTTAGGGGGGGGGCTTAATGAAGCTTTCTTT. This encodes CASSLGGGLNEAFF. Full variable domain (missing parts from reference TRBV7-8 and TRBJ1-1): GAGVSQSPRYKVAKRGQDVALRCDPISGHVSLFWYQQALGQGPEFLTYFQNEAQLDKSGLPSDRFFAERPEGSVSTLKIQRTQQEDSAVYLCASSLGGGLNEAFFGQGTRLTVV.

This clone came up once. This sequence joins TRBV2 and TRBJ1-6; no reliable D call. There are 16 residues in the CDR3. Trimming took off 0 bases at V and 0 bases at J, with 6 bases between the two ends. Germline V gene sequence: CDR1 SNHLY, CDR2 FYNNEI. CDR3 in DNA: TGTGCCAGCAGTGAAGCGGGGAGCTCCTATAATTCACCCCTCCACTTT. It translates to CASSEAGSSYNSPLHF.

The rearrangement uses TRBV27 and TRBJ2-7; TRBD2 aligns across 7 bases. This CDR3 contains 17 residues. Germline trimming cut 5 bases from V and 2 bases from J; bases unmatched to any gene: 15. CDR1 is MNHEY and CDR2 is SMNVEV in the germline V gene (reference sequence). Here the CDR3 reads CASSPLQGGLGTYEQYF. CDR3 nucleotide sequence: TGTGCCAGCAGTCCGCTTCAGGGAGGGCTGGGGACCTACGAGCAGTACTTC.

The chain has TRBV19 and TRBJ2-5, with D perhaps TRBD2 (6 bases). The CDR3 runs to 13 residues. CDR1 and CDR2 (germline): LNHDA, SQIVND (reference sequence). Between the trimmed V and J ends, which lost 3 bases and 7 bases, there was a span of 12 bases. The CDR3 sequence: CASSMGQGGTQYF. The CDR3 coding sequence is TGTGCCAGTAGTATGGGGCAGGGAGGGACCCAGTACTTC.

V usage is TRBV4-2 and J usage is TRBJ1-2; perhaps TRBD1 as D (6 bases). Trimming cost V 1 base and J 1 base, with 10 bases left between them. There are 15 residues in the CDR3. The V gene's germline CDR1 is LGHNA and CDR2 YNFKEQ. In nucleotides, the CDR3 is TGTGCCAGCAGCCAAGTGGACAGCCTTAACTATGGCTACACCTTC. This sequence encodes CASSQVDSLNYGYTF.

This chain links TRBV5-4 with TRBJ2-2; D is ambiguous. The germline CDR1 and CDR2 sequences are SGHNT and YYREEE (reference sequence). Trimming took off 4 bases at V and 6 bases at J, with 16 bases between the two ends. This CDR3 contains 15 residues. CDR3 in amino acids: CASSHHQRIAGELFF. CDR3 DNA: TGTGCCAGCAGCCATCACCAGAGGATTGCCGGGGAGCTGTTTTTT.

This clone was detected only once. V and J are TRBV12-2 and TRBJ2-1; TRBD1 reflects the table's D call only, with no check against the DNA. TRBV12-2 is annotated as a pseudogene. The CDR3 sequence is 17 residues long. The CDR3, as DNA: TGTGCAAGTCGCCCCCGGAACGAGGCAGGGGCCAACAATGAGCAGTTCTTC. Encoded protein: CASRPRNEAGANNEQFF.

J is TRBJ2-4 and V is TRBV4-2; 11 bases fit TRBD2. Germline V gives CDR1 LGHNA, CDR2 YNFKEQ. The CDR3 is made up of 18 amino acids. J lost 4 bases, V lost 1 base, and 9 bases had no gene match. The CDR3, as DNA: TGTGCCAGCAGCCAAGGCCTCGGGGCTAGCGGGAGGAAAAACATTCAGTACTTC. It translates to CASSQGLGASGRKNIQYF.

The chain uses TRBV28 and TRBJ2-7, with 7 positions matching TRBD1. V shed 3 bases and J 5 bases; nucleotides not matched to a gene: 7. CDR3 length: 14 residues. CDR1 and CDR2 (germline): MDHEN, SYDVKM. CDR3 bases: TGTGCCAGCAGTTTCCTCGACAGGGCCCACGAGCAGTACTTC. As protein: CASSFLDRAHEQYF.

For this clone: Within the sample, other DNA sequences also encode this same CDR3. The chain carries TRBV27 and TRBJ1-1; D is possibly TRBD1 (5 bases). The CDR3 consists of 13 residues. Germline lookup yields CDR1 MNHEY and CDR2 SMNVEV (reference sequence). The V gene lost 3 bases and the J gene lost 5 bases, with 10 bases spanning the gap. The CDR3 spells CASSFSGNTEAFF. The CDR3 DNA reads TGTGCCAGCAGTTTCTCAGGGAATACTGAAGCTTTCTTT.

The CDR3, as DNA: TGTGCCAGCAGCAGAGCAGACAGATATAGCAATCAGCCCCAGCATTTT. It is translated as CASSRADRYSNQPQHF. V gene TRBV6-6 combines with J gene TRBJ1-5; tentatively, D is TRBD1 (5 bases). Trimming removed 6 bases at V and 0 bases at J, with 15 bases between. The length of the CDR3 is 16 residues. The germline V gene has CDR1 MNHNY and CDR2 SVGAGI (reference sequence).

The chain couples TRBV18 to TRBJ1-4, with a tentative D call TRBD1 (6 bases). CDR3 length: 17 residues. V lost 1 base to trimming and J lost 0 bases, with 12 bases between them. The germline V gene has CDR1 KGHSH and CDR2 LQKENI. CDR3 nucleotide sequence: TGTGCCAGCTCACCACAGGGGGGGGCATCAACTAATGAAAAACTGTTTTTT. It translates to CASSPQGGASTNEKLFF.

This clone was observed a single time. This chain joins TRBV15 and TRBJ2-3; 9 positions match TRBD2. Germline values: CDR1 LNHNV, CDR2 YYDKDF (reference sequence). With 0 bases clipped from V and 3 bases from J, the junction kept 7 bases outside the gene matches. The CDR3 runs 17 residues. In nucleotides, the CDR3 is TGTGCCACCAGCAGAGATCGGGCGGGAGGGCCAACAGATACGCAGTATTTT. This codes for CATSRDRAGGPTDTQYF.

V and J are TRBV5-1 and TRBJ2-7, with 11 bases that match TRBD1. This CDR3 comprises 13 residues. V trimming: 4 bases; J trimming: 7 bases; junction bases outside the gene matches: 4. The germline V gene has CDR1 SGHRS and CDR2 YFSETQ. The CDR3 loop is CASSQGQGEEQYF. The CDR3 bases are TGCGCCAGCAGCCAGGGACAGGGGGAAGAGCAGTACTTC. The whole variable domain, remainder taken from reference TRBV5-1 and TRBJ2-7, is KAGVTQTPRYLIKTRGQQVTLSCSPISGHRSVSWYQQTPGQGLQFLFEYFSETQRNKGNFPGRFSGRQFSNSRSEMNVSTLELGDSALYLCASSQGQGEEQYFGPGTRLTVT.

The chain joins TRBV5-1 to TRBJ2-3, with a possible D match to TRBD2 (5 bases). V gave up 2 bases and J gave up 5 bases, with 12 bases separating them. Germline V gene sequence: CDR1 SGHRS, CDR2 YFSETQ. This CDR3 has 14 amino acids. DNA for the CDR3: TGCGCCAGCAGCTTAGGTCTAGCTTTAGATACGCAGTATTTT. Translated, it gives CASSLGLALDTQYF.

This clone has a single count. V usage is TRBV18 and J usage is TRBJ1-4; unclear D gene. V lost 6 bases, J lost 6 bases, and 17 bases lay in between. Germline V gene sequence: CDR1 KGHSH, CDR2 LQKENI. The CDR3 has 15 residues. The CDR3 sequence is CASSLHGGRDEKLFF. The CDR3 DNA sequence: TGTGCCAGCTCCCTTCACGGAGGAAGGGATGAAAAACTGTTTTTT.

The V call is TRBV11-2, the J call TRBJ2-1; 8 bases match TRBD1. This CDR3 is built from 13 residues. The germline CDR1 and CDR2 sequences are SGHAT and FQNNGV. The ends lost 4 bases at V and 6 bases at J; junction bases unmatched: 2. In DNA, the CDR3 is TGTGCCAGCAGCTACGGACAGGGCAATGAGCAGTTCTTC. As protein: CASSYGQGNEQFF.

V usage is TRBV27 and J usage is TRBJ2-7; 8 bases are a match to TRBD2. V lost 6 bases and J lost 0; bases outside the gene matches: 10. CDR3 length equals 16 residues. In germline, CDR1 is MNHEY, CDR2 SMNVEV (reference sequence). CDR3 coding DNA: TGTGCCAGCAGCCCTCGGTTAGGGACTAGCTCCTACGAGCAGTACTTC. It is translated as CASSPRLGTSSYEQYF.

The CDR3 reads CASSPPGGTSTDTQYF. The CDR3 DNA follows: TGTGCCAGCAGCCCCCCTGGGGGGACCAGCACAGATACGCAGTATTTT. This rearrangement joins TRBV27 to TRBJ2-3; D may be TRBD2 (6 bases). Trimming took 6 bases from V and 0 from J, leaving 16 bases between them. Germline V gives CDR1 MNHEY, CDR2 SMNVEV (reference sequence). CDR3 size: 16 residues.